This entry describes one TCR beta chain. These data belong to a study of blood T cell repertoires in COVID-19. Study overall: PBMCs, B-cell-depleted T cells, or T cells provided the cDNA or gDNA that made up the material.

The assay was immunoSEQ multiplex PCR, and TCRdb's table has in-frame clones only and misses some. The sample has about 49,000 clones; 86% are singletons. Material for sequencing was peripheral blood. This sequence was found in a man aged 35 to 55 with active COVID-19.

CDR3 sequence: CASSWGTGEDEQYF. The CDR3 DNA sequence: TGCGCCAGCAGTTGGGGGACAGGGGAAGACGAGCAGTACTTC. The rearrangement uses TRBV5-1 and TRBJ2-7, with TRBD1 matching 10 bases. Trimming removed 5 bases from V and 5 bases from J; junction bases left unmatched: 7. CDR1 SGHRS and CDR2 YFSETQ come from the germline V gene. This CDR3 has 14 amino acids.